These 13 T cell receptor beta chains originate from one sample sequenced in a study of cytomegalovirus exposure and HLA in healthy donors. PCR primers comprised 60 Vbeta and 13 Jbeta primers. Only in-frame clones appear in the TCRdb table, and some are missing; sequencing was by immunoSEQ multiplex PCR. The table has more than 110,000 clones, roughly three quarters seen once; the top ten hold 1.5% to 2%. What was sequenced was PBMCs. The receptors originated from a woman aged 25 to 39 in good health and CMV-seronegative.

The V and J genes are TRBV14 and TRBJ2-2, with 11 bases fitting TRBD1. Looked up from germline, CDR1 is SGHDN and CDR2 is FVKESK. Trimming at V came to 4 bases and at J to 4 bases, leaving 5 bases not matched to a gene. The CDR3 contains 16 residues. CDR3 sequence: CASSPRTGGGTGELFF. The CDR3, as DNA: TGTGCCAGCAGCCCCCGGACAGGGGGCGGCACCGGGGAGCTGTTTTTT.

This chain uses TRBV7-2 with TRBJ2-3; D not resolved. In germline, CDR1 is SGHTA, CDR2 FQGNSA. The CDR3 runs to 15 residues. Trimming removed 4 bases from V and 3 bases from J, with 14 bases in between. The CDR3 DNA is TGTGCCAGCAGCTCATCTCGGGTTAAGACAGATACGCAGTATTTT. Residues: CASSSSRVKTDTQYF. Combining the CDR3 with reference TRBV7-2 and TRBJ2-3 gives the whole variable domain GAGVSQSPSNKVTEKGKDVELRCDPISGHTALYWYRQSLGQGLEFLIYFQGNSAPDKSGLPSDRFSAERTGGSVSTLTIQRTQQEDSAVYLCASSSSRVKTDTQYFGPGTRLTVL.

V is TRBV7-8 and J is TRBJ2-2; 12 nucleotides align to TRBD1. CDR3 length: 16 residues. V dropped 5 bases and J dropped 4; count of bases not matched to a gene: 5. Germline V gene sequence: CDR1 SGHVS, CDR2 FQNEAQ. CDR3 coding DNA: TGTGCCAGCAGCCGGGACAGGGGGCGAGGCACCGGGGAGCTGTTTTTT. It encodes CASSRDRGRGTGELFF.

This clone was counted a few times. V is TRBV19 and J is TRBJ2-6; no clear D gene. The CDR3 is 15 amino acids. Germline V lookup: CDR1 LNHDA, CDR2 SQIVND (reference sequence). Trimming left V 5 bases short and J 0 bases short, with 8 bases between. The CDR3 sequence is CASSLVISGANVLTF. The CDR3 DNA sequence: TGTGCCAGTAGTTTAGTAATCTCTGGGGCCAACGTCCTGACTTTC. The variable domain in full, completed from reference TRBV19 and TRBJ2-6, reads DGGITQSPKYLFRKEGQNVTLSCEQNLNHDAMYWYRQDPGQGLRLIYYSQIVNDFQKGDIAEGYSVSREKKESFPLTVTSAQKNPTAFYLCASSLVISGANVLTFGAGSRLTVL.

The chain is built from TRBV9 and TRBJ2-1; TRBD1 agrees at 9 bases. The CDR3 runs to 15 residues. The V gene end was trimmed by 4 bases and the J gene end by 2 bases; junction bases not matched to a gene: 4. Germline V gives CDR1 SGDLS, CDR2 YYNGEE. CDR3 in DNA: TGTGCCAGCAGCCGGACAGGGGAGACCTACAATGAGCAGTTCTTC. Amino acid sequence: CASSRTGETYNEQFF.

The sample holds a few counts of this clone. The chain is built from TRBV18 and TRBJ1-2, with D perhaps matching TRBD1 (6 bases). This CDR3 has 15 amino acids. Trimming cost V 4 bases and J 12 bases, with 24 bases left between them. The germline CDR1 and CDR2 sequences are KGHSH and LQKENI. CDR3 in amino acids: CASSLWVETGGLNTF. CDR3 bases: TGTGCCAGCTCACTATGGGTCGAGACAGGAGGTTTAAACACCTTC.

The rearrangement joins TRBV10-3 to TRBJ1-1; the D gene is possibly TRBD1 (6 bases). CDR1 and CDR2 from the germline V gene are ENHRY and SYGVKD. V was shortened by 11 bases and J by 1 base, with 17 bases between the two germline ends. This CDR3 has 14 amino acids. This chain's CDR3 is CASTVQGENTEAFF. The CDR3 coding sequence is TGTGCCTCCACCGTACAGGGAGAGAACACTGAAGCTTTCTTT.

This chain uses TRBV18 with TRBJ1-3; 8 bases are shared with TRBD1. After removal of 3 bases from V and 3 bases from J, the junction contained 7 bases not matched to a gene. The CDR3 covers 16 residues. Germline V gene data show CDR1 as KGHSH and CDR2 as LQKENI. CDR3 DNA: TGTGCCAGCTCACCCCTCCCGACAGGGGTTGGAAACACCATATATTTT. Its protein is CASSPLPTGVGNTIYF. The variable domain in full, with the rest retrieved from reference TRBV18 and TRBJ1-3, is NAGVMQNPRHLVRRRGQEARLRCSPMKGHSHVYWYRQLPEEGLKFMVYLQKENIIDESGMPKERFSAEFPKEGPSILRIQQVVRGDSAAYFCASSPLPTGVGNTIYFGEGSWLTVV.

The chain carries TRBV30 and TRBJ1-4; D unresolved. Deletions cut 0 bases from V and 3 bases from J, with 11 bases between. Germline V lookup: CDR1 GTSNPN, CDR2 SVGIG (reference sequence). The CDR3 consists of 15 residues. DNA of the CDR3: TGTGCCTGGAGTGTAGGTAGCGGGGCTAATGAAAAACTGTTTTTT. Protein: CAWSVGSGANEKLFF. Full variable domain (outside the CDR3, taken from reference TRBV30 and TRBJ1-4): SQTIHQWPATLVQPVGSPLSLECTVEGTSNPNLYWYRQAAGRGLQLLFYSVGIGQISSEVPQNLSASRPQDRQFILSSKKLLLSDSGFYLCAWSVGSGANEKLFFGSGTQLSVL.

The rearrangement links TRBV5-1 to TRBJ1-5, with D maybe TRBD1 (5 bases). CDR1 is SGHRS, CDR2 YFSETQ, per germline. Trimming shortened V by 4 bases and J by 7 bases, and 15 bases separated the two germline ends. This CDR3 spans 14 amino acids. The CDR3 loop is CASSQDSTRQPQHF. The CDR3 region has the DNA TGCGCCAGCAGCCAAGACAGCACAAGACAGCCCCAGCATTTT.

In the case of this clone: This specimen includes other DNA sequences encoding the same CDR3. CDR3 protein: CASSRWTGSSNQPQHF. CDR3 in DNA: TGTGCCAGCAGCAGGTGGACAGGGAGTAGCAATCAGCCCCAGCATTTT. V gene TRBV7-9 combines with J gene TRBJ1-5; 8 nucleotides line up with TRBD1. Germline V gives CDR1 SEHNR, CDR2 FQNEAQ (reference sequence). There are 16 residues in the CDR3. V was pared by 5 bases and J by 0 bases, with 6 bases of the junction left unmatched.

For the CDR3, the DNA is TGTGCCAGCACCGGGACAGGGGTCAGCGGGCAGTACTTC. Protein: CASTGTGVSGQYF. The chain carries TRBV28 and TRBJ2-7; TRBD1 aligns across 10 bases. The CDR3 has 13 residues. The germline gives CDR1 MDHEN, CDR2 SYDVKM. V was clipped by 7 bases and J by 9 bases; unmatched bases: 9.

The rearrangement joins TRBV4-1 to TRBJ2-1; no definite D call. CDR3 length: 12 amino acids. From germline, CDR1 is MGHRA and CDR2 YSYEKL. Trimming stripped 5 bases from V and 3 bases from J, with 5 bases between. CDR3 coding DNA: TGCGCCAGCAGCTACGGCTACAATGAGCAGTTCTTC. This codes for CASSYGYNEQFF.